The 23 T cell receptor beta chains below come from one sample, sequenced in a study of blood T cell repertoires in COVID-19. Using immunoSEQ multiplex PCR, the repertoire was profiled, and TCRdb retains in-frame clones only, with some absent. The data contain fewer than 70,000 clones, 80% to 95% of them singletons. Sequenced material: peripheral blood. These receptors were taken from a man aged 50 or older with active COVID-19.

This clone was counted a single time. V usage is TRBV11-2 and J usage is TRBJ2-5; the D is unclear. The CDR3 runs 12 residues. V was trimmed by 1 base and J by 8 bases, leaving 8 bases between them. Germline CDR1 reads SGHAT; CDR2 reads FQNNGV. CDR3 sequence (DNA): TGTGCCAGCAGCTTAGGGCGACAAACCCAGTACTTC. It is translated as CASSLGRQTQYF.

The chain uses TRBV6-2 or TRBV6-3 and TRBJ1-1, with 9 bases matching TRBD1. CDR3 length: 14 amino acids. Germline assignment: CDR1 MNHEY and CDR2 SVGEGT. Trimming removed 5 bases from V and 7 bases from J; junction bases left unmatched: 8. CDR3: CASSQTGTGIEAFF. The CDR3 DNA is TGTGCCAGCAGTCAGACCGGGACAGGGATTGAAGCTTTCTTT.

This rearrangement joins TRBV18 to TRBJ1-5; a weak D match, TRBD1 (5 bases). This CDR3 has 13 amino acids. Trimming shortened V by 3 bases and J by 3 bases, and 6 bases separated the two germline ends. The germline CDR1 and CDR2 sequences are KGHSH and LQKENI. CDR3 nucleotide sequence: TGTGCCAGCTCACCGACAGACAATCAGCCCCAGCATTTT. Translation: CASSPTDNQPQHF.

The chain combines TRBV3-1 (or the pseudogene TRBV3-2) with TRBJ2-7, with 10 bases aligning to TRBD1. The ends lost 1 base at V and 5 bases at J; junction bases unmatched: 5. The CDR3 is 15 amino acids. The germline V gene has CDR1 LGHDT and CDR2 YNNKEL (reference sequence). The CDR3 coding sequence is TGTGCCAGCAGCCAAGTCGGGACAGGGGTCCACGAGCAGTACTTC. Its protein is CASSQVGTGVHEQYF.

The chain has TRBV9 and TRBJ2-7, with TRBD1 matching over 10 bases. CDR1 and CDR2 (germline): SGDLS, YYNGEE. The CDR3 is made up of 14 amino acids. V was pared by 4 bases and J by 2 bases, with 3 bases of the junction left unmatched. The CDR3 here is CASSTGTGAYEQYF. DNA for the CDR3: TGTGCCAGCAGCACCGGGACAGGGGCCTACGAGCAGTACTTC.

The J gene is TRBJ2-7, the V gene TRBV28; possible D gene TRBD2, 6 bases. The CDR3 totals 14 residues. Germline lookup yields CDR1 MDHEN and CDR2 SYDVKM. Trimming removed 4 bases at V and 4 bases at J, with 14 bases between. The CDR3 DNA follows: TGTGCCAGCAGTTACCCGGGACTTCTGTACGAGCAGTACTTC. Protein: CASSYPGLLYEQYF. The whole variable domain, remainder taken from reference TRBV28 and TRBJ2-7, is DVKVTQSSRYLVKRTGEKVFLECVQDMDHENMFWYRQDPGLGLRLIYFSYDVKMKEKGDIPEGYSVSREKKERFSLILESASTNQTSMYLCASSYPGLLYEQYFGPGTRLTVT.

The chain couples TRBV29-1 to TRBJ2-1; no clear D. Trimming stripped 3 bases from V and 5 bases from J, with 11 bases between. Per germline, CDR1 SQVTM and CDR2 ANQGSEA. The CDR3 runs 13 residues. The CDR3 here is CSVDQSPHNEQFF. CDR3 nucleotide sequence: TGCAGCGTTGACCAAAGCCCACACAATGAGCAGTTCTTC.

The chain links TRBV6-1 to TRBJ2-3; 9 bases map to TRBD2. V was clipped by 3 bases and J by 2 bases; unmatched bases: 3. Germline values: CDR1 MNHNS, CDR2 SASEGT. This CDR3 spans 15 amino acids. The CDR3 DNA follows: TGTGCCAGCAGTGATTGGACTAGCGACACAGATACGCAGTATTTT. It yields the protein CASSDWTSDTDTQYF.

This chain links TRBV27 with TRBJ1-2, with D possibly TRBD1 on 6 matching bases. CDR1 and CDR2 (germline): MNHEY, SMNVEV (reference sequence). V was cut by 8 bases and J by 1 base, with 11 bases left in between. The CDR3 has 13 residues. The CDR3 coding sequence is TGTGCCAGCGGGGGCAGAGATAACTATGGCTACACCTTC. Translated: CASGGRDNYGYTF.

The rearrangement joins TRBV5-4 to TRBJ2-1; 8 bases align to TRBD2. Trimming removed 4 bases from V and 0 bases from J; junction bases left unmatched: 6. The CDR3 is 16 amino acids. Germline loops: CDR1 SGHNT, CDR2 YYREEE (reference sequence). As DNA, the CDR3 is TGTGCCAGCAGCGGGGCGAGCGGGGGCTCCTACAATGAGCAGTTCTTC. This translates into CASSGASGGSYNEQFF.

This chain connects TRBV4-1 to TRBJ2-6, with 8 bases lining up with TRBD1. Germline CDR1 and CDR2: MGHRA and YSYEKL. The CDR3 contains 18 residues. Trimming cost V 0 bases and J 1 base; bases outside gene matches: 5. The CDR3 DNA reads TGCGCCAGCAGCCAAGATACGGGACAGGAGTCTGGGGCCAACGTCCTGACTTTC. This sequence encodes CASSQDTGQESGANVLTF.

This clone was picked up one time. This chain joins TRBV28 and TRBJ1-1; 11 bases agree with TRBD1. Per the germline V gene, CDR1 is MDHEN and CDR2 is SYDVKM. Unmatched junction bases numbered 2, after V lost 4 bases and J lost 4 bases. The CDR3 is made up of 14 amino acids. The CDR3 loop is CASSSGTGGTEAFF. As DNA, the CDR3 is TGTGCCAGCAGTTCCGGGACAGGGGGCACTGAAGCTTTCTTT.

The genes are TRBV7-2 and TRBJ1-5, with 7 bases aligning to TRBD1. Per the germline V gene, CDR1 is SGHTA and CDR2 is FQGNSA. The CDR3 totals 15 residues. With V trimmed by 2 bases and J by 0 bases, 1 base remained unmatched. CDR3 DNA sequence: TGTGCCAGCAGCTTATACAGGGGTAGCAATCAGCCCCAGCATTTT. Protein: CASSLYRGSNQPQHF.

The chain carries TRBV7-7 and TRBJ1-1; D not resolved. The CDR3 consists of 16 residues. V dropped 1 base and J dropped 4 bases, with 16 bases sitting between them. Germline CDR1 and CDR2: SSHAT and FNYEAQ (reference sequence). The CDR3 DNA reads TGTGCCAGCAGCTTAGGACCCGGCCCCACGGGCACTGAAGCTTTCTTT. This sequence encodes CASSLGPGPTGTEAFF.

The chain recombines TRBV6-1 with TRBJ1-5, with D perhaps matching TRBD1 (5 bases). The CDR3 is 16 residues long. Trimming took off 3 bases at V and 3 bases at J, with 15 bases between the two ends. The germline CDR1 and CDR2 sequences are MNHNS and SASEGT. The CDR3, as DNA: TGTGCCAGCAGTGAGCGCCCGGGGGGGAACAATCAGCCCCAGCATTTT. This gives the protein CASSERPGGNNQPQHF.

This chain uses TRBV9 with TRBJ2-7, with 9 bases lining up with TRBD2. This CDR3 has 14 amino acids. In germline, CDR1 is SGDLS, CDR2 YYNGEE. V was pared by 6 bases and J by 2 bases, with 6 bases of the junction left unmatched. The CDR3 here is CASNQGGRAYEQYF. As DNA, the CDR3 is TGTGCCAGCAACCAGGGCGGGAGGGCCTACGAGCAGTACTTC.

The V gene is TRBV10-3, the J gene TRBJ2-3, with D possibly matching TRBD1 (6 bases). The CDR3 contains 15 residues. Germline V gene data show CDR1 as ENHRY and CDR2 as SYGVKD. V was clipped by 3 bases and J by 5 bases, with 15 bases between them. The CDR3 region is CAISDQGRGGDTQYF. CDR3 nucleotides: TGTGCCATCAGTGATCAGGGCAGGGGTGGAGATACGCAGTATTTT.

This chain links TRBV10-3 with TRBJ1-5; a possible D gene is TRBD1 (5 bases). Germline CDR1 reads ENHRY; CDR2 reads SYGVKD. The CDR3 extends over 14 amino acids. Trimming removed 0 bases at V and 4 bases at J, with 7 bases between. Here the CDR3 reads CAISESTANQPQHF. For the CDR3, the DNA is TGTGCCATCAGTGAGTCGACAGCAAATCAGCCCCAGCATTTT.

The chain couples TRBV4-3 to TRBJ2-2; TRBD2 is a possible D gene (6 bases). The germline V and J ends were trimmed by 1 base and 1 base, with 16 bases remaining between them. Germline V lookup: CDR1 LGHNA, CDR2 YSLEER. The CDR3 sequence is 18 residues long. CDR3 in amino acids: CASSQGVGRGMNTGELFF. In DNA form, the CDR3 reads TGCGCCAGCAGCCAAGGGGTAGGGCGGGGCATGAACACCGGGGAGCTGTTTTTT.

The chain links TRBV28 to TRBJ2-7, with 9 nucleotides matching TRBD2. The CDR3 sequence is 14 residues long. Looked up from germline, CDR1 is MDHEN and CDR2 is SYDVKM. The junction had 10 bases not matched to a gene; V was cut back by 7 bases and J by 6 bases. CDR3 in amino acids: CASTLSGRWREQYF. The CDR3 bases are TGTGCCAGCACCTTAAGCGGGAGGTGGCGCGAGCAGTACTTC.

The rearrangement uses TRBV6-5 and TRBJ2-3; TRBD2 matches 8 bases. This CDR3 has 15 residues. Germline trimming cut 6 bases from V and 3 bases from J; bases unmatched to any gene: 8. Germline V gives CDR1 MNHEY, CDR2 SVGAGI. For the CDR3, the DNA is TGTGCCAGCAGCTGGGCCAGCGGGAGTACAGATACGCAGTATTTT. This gives the protein CASSWASGSTDTQYF.

Comments on this clone: One junction end does not reproduce the germline sequence, and a read error may be involved. The chain links TRBV7-7 to TRBJ2-5; 11 bases match TRBD2. The CDR3 consists of 15 residues. Germline loops: CDR1 SSHAT, CDR2 FNYEAQ (reference sequence). The CDR3 DNA is TGTGCTAGCAGCCTAGCGGGGGGTCTGGAAGAGACCCAGTACTTC. Translation gives CASSLAGGLEETQYF.

The chain carries TRBV19 and TRBJ1-5; D may be TRBD1 (6 bases). Trimming removed 5 bases at V and 4 bases at J, with 18 bases between. The CDR3 loop spans 16 amino acids. Looked up from germline, CDR1 is LNHDA and CDR2 is SQIVND (reference sequence). DNA for the CDR3: TGTGCCAGTAGTCATTTCAGGGGTGTAAAGAATCAGCCCCAGCATTTT. It codes for CASSHFRGVKNQPQHF. Drawing the rest from reference TRBV19 and TRBJ1-5, the complete variable domain is DGGITQSPKYLFRKEGQNVTLSCEQNLNHDAMYWYRQDPGQGLRLIYYSQIVNDFQKGDIAEGYSVSREKKESFPLTVTSAQKNPTAFYLCASSHFRGVKNQPQHFGDGTRLSIL.